The 17 T cell receptor beta chains below were found in one sample sequenced in a study of T-cell reconstitution after alpha-beta-depleted transplantation in children. Preparation of the TCRbeta library involved a method that used unique molecular identifiers. TCRdb re-called the PCR reads with MiXCR, one entry per CDR3 protein. The repertoire holds around 200,000 distinct CDR3 sequences, with around 9.5% as singletons. The source was PBMCs from the stem cell graft donor, collected from the stem cell graft. These receptors all come from a human donor who donated a stem cell graft to a child with acute lymphoblastic leukemia.

At least ten counts were recorded for this clonotype. CDR3 nucleotide sequence: TGTGCCAGCAGCTCCCTAACAGGGGGCGCGGGAAATGAGCAGTTCTTC. Amino acids: CASSSLTGGAGNEQFF. The chain links TRBV7-6 to TRBJ2-1; 9 nucleotides match TRBD1. The V and J ends lost 4 bases and 7 bases, in that order; junction bases with no gene match: 11. The CDR3 loop spans 16 amino acids. Germline values: CDR1 SGHVS, CDR2 FNYEAQ. Based on the CDR3 plus reference TRBV7-6 and TRBJ2-1, the full variable domain is GAGVSQSPRYKVTKRGQDVALRCDPISGHVSLYWYRQALGQGPEFLTYFNYEAQQDKSGLPNDRFSAERPEGSISTLTIQRTEQRDSAMYRCASSSLTGGAGNEQFFGPGTRLTVL.

This rearrangement joins TRBV18 to TRBJ2-1, with D tentatively TRBD2 (5 bases). Germline CDR1 is KGHSH and CDR2 is LQKENI. CDR3 length equals 15 residues. The V end was cut by 3 bases, the J end by 3 bases, with 12 bases between. The CDR3 region has the DNA TGTGCCAGCTCACCCCCCGGGGAGAGCTACAATGAGCAGTTCTTC. Amino acids: CASSPPGESYNEQFF.

The chain couples TRBV6-1 to TRBJ1-5; D not resolved. Germline V CDR1 and CDR2: MNHNS, SASEGT. Trimming left V 2 bases short and J 7 bases short, with 12 bases between. The CDR3 is made up of 14 amino acids. CDR3 nucleotides: TGTGCCAGCAGTGAACAAGAGGGTCGGCAGCCCCAGCATTTT. Translated, it gives CASSEQEGRQPQHF.

This rearrangement joins TRBV9 to TRBJ2-7; D is unresolved. The CDR3 totals 15 residues. The germline gives CDR1 SGDLS, CDR2 YYNGEE. V dropped 4 bases and J dropped 0 bases, with 14 bases sitting between them. The CDR3 coding sequence is TGTGCCAGCAGCCCCAAGGGCTGGACCTCCTACGAGCAGTACTTC. Translated: CASSPKGWTSYEQYF.

The chain joins TRBV7-8 to TRBJ2-1; 12 bases align to TRBD2. The CDR3 length is 16 residues. With 1 base clipped from V and 7 bases from J, the junction kept 5 bases outside the gene matches. The germline CDR1 and CDR2 sequences are SGHVS and FQNEAQ. The CDR3 DNA follows: TGTGCCAGCAGCTTAGTTCTAGCGGGGGGGCCAAATGAGCAGTTCTTC. Its protein product is CASSLVLAGGPNEQFF.

This clonotype has ten or more counts. The genes are TRBV6-2 or TRBV6-3 and TRBJ2-5; no reliable D call. Germline values: CDR1 MNHEY, CDR2 SVGEGT. Trimming removed 5 bases at V and 13 bases at J, with 11 bases between. The CDR3 is made up of 10 amino acids. The CDR3 sequence: CASSTSIPYF. In DNA, the CDR3 is TGTGCCAGCAGTACAAGTATTCCGTACTTC.

This clonotype was seen ten or more times. This rearrangement joins TRBV5-1 to TRBJ2-7; D is undetermined. The germline V and J ends were trimmed by 5 bases and 2 bases, with 14 bases remaining between them. Germline V lookup: CDR1 SGHRS, CDR2 YFSETQ. The CDR3 covers 14 residues. This chain's CDR3 is CASRYSTLTYEQYF. As DNA, the CDR3 is TGCGCCAGCAGATACAGTACCCTTACCTACGAGCAGTACTTC.

This clonotype was counted ten times or more. V gene TRBV4-3 combines with J gene TRBJ1-6, with D maybe TRBD1 (6 bases). Trimming cost V 2 bases and J 8 bases, with 13 bases left between them. The germline V gene has CDR1 LGHNA and CDR2 YSLEER. CDR3 length: 15 amino acids. The CDR3 sequence: CASSQNTGSDSPLHF. CDR3 bases: TGCGCCAGCAGCCAAAACACAGGGTCGGATTCACCCCTCCACTTT.

The rearrangement links TRBV27 to TRBJ2-7; a weak D match, TRBD1 (6 bases). Trimming removed 5 bases at V and 3 bases at J, with 26 bases between. CDR1 is MNHEY and CDR2 is SMNVEV in the germline V gene (reference sequence). This CDR3 is 18 amino acids long. The chain's CDR3 is CASSRSGVRFPGDYEQYF. CDR3 sequence (DNA): TGTGCCAGCAGTAGGTCAGGGGTCAGGTTCCCAGGGGACTACGAGCAGTACTTC.

In this sample, this clonotype turned up many times. The chain uses TRBV24-1 and TRBJ2-2; D gene ambiguous. This CDR3 is built from 14 residues. From germline, CDR1 is KGHDR and CDR2 SFDVKD. The V end lost 1 base, the J end lost 0 bases, and 2 bases lay between the germline ends. As DNA, the CDR3 is TGTGCCACCAGTGATTTCCCGAACACCGGGGAGCTGTTTTTT. Translated, it gives CATSDFPNTGELFF.

The chain recombines TRBV12-3 or TRBV12-4 with TRBJ1-4; unclear D gene. V was trimmed by 3 bases and J by 6 bases, leaving 11 bases between them. The CDR3 consists of 14 residues. The CDR3 sequence is CASSFWGLDEKLFF. Written as DNA, the CDR3 is TGTGCCAGCAGTTTTTGGGGTCTAGATGAAAAACTGTTTTTT.

This chain connects TRBV20-1 to TRBJ2-7; maybe TRBD1 (7 bases). Germline lookup yields CDR1 DFQATT and CDR2 SNEGSKA (reference sequence). V dropped 3 bases and J dropped 4 bases, with 16 bases sitting between them. The CDR3 spans 14 residues. Written as DNA, the CDR3 is TGCAGTGCTAGTAAGCCAGGGGGGACGTACGAGCAGTACTTC. Protein product: CSASKPGGTYEQYF.

The table lists this clonotype with many counts. The chain carries TRBV29-1 and TRBJ2-2; 7 bases map to TRBD1. The CDR3 has 14 amino acids. V shed 5 bases and J 2 bases; nucleotides not matched to a gene: 5. From germline, CDR1 is SQVTM and CDR2 ANQGSEA. The CDR3 here is CSVRTGPNTGELFF. CDR3 nucleotide sequence: TGCAGCGTTCGGACAGGCCCAAACACCGGGGAGCTGTTTTTT.

The V call is TRBV28, the J call TRBJ2-5; 8 positions match TRBD2. CDR3 length: 16 residues. The germline V gene has CDR1 MDHEN and CDR2 SYDVKM. Trimming cost V 2 bases and J 1 base; bases outside gene matches: 6. This chain's CDR3 is CASSLVGGGLQETQYF. The CDR3 nucleotides read TGTGCCAGCAGTTTAGTGGGCGGGGGGCTCCAAGAGACCCAGTACTTC.

The chain combines TRBV7-2 with TRBJ2-7, with a possible D match to TRBD2 (5 bases). This CDR3 has 14 residues. CDR1 SGHTA and CDR2 FQGNSA come from the germline V gene. Trimming stripped 5 bases from V and 5 bases from J, with 16 bases between. This CDR3 is CASSARLNSHEQYF. The CDR3 coding sequence is TGTGCCAGCAGCGCCCGACTAAATTCCCACGAGCAGTACTTC.

This clonotype was seen ten or more times. The chain has TRBV6-5 and TRBJ1-1, with unresolved D. Germline CDR1 is MNHEY and CDR2 is SVGAGI. CDR3 size: 14 residues. Between the trimmed V and J ends, which lost 4 bases and 0 bases, there was a span of 9 bases. The chain's CDR3 is CASSSTVMNTEAFF. The CDR3 DNA sequence: TGTGCCAGCAGTTCGACGGTGATGAACACTGAAGCTTTCTTT.

This clonotype came up a few times. The genes are TRBV7-2 and TRBJ1-4; D remains ambiguous. This CDR3 is built from 13 residues. Germline assignment: CDR1 SGHTA and CDR2 FQGNSA. Deletions cut 4 bases from V and 6 bases from J, with 9 bases between. The CDR3 loop reads CASSSDYYEKLFF. In nucleotides, the CDR3 is TGTGCCAGCAGCTCCGACTATTATGAAAAACTGTTTTTT.